Sequencing of this TCR beta chain was carried out in a study of T cell repertoires in cytomegalovirus infection. TCRdb itself ran the reads through MiXCR, one entry per CDR3 protein. The table includes about 500,000 distinct CDR3 sequences, 33% detected once. The CDR3 runs to 16 residues. J gave up 5 bases and V 3 bases, and 8 bases lay outside the gene matches. Germline CDR1 reads SGHTA; CDR2 reads FQGNSA. This clonotype was seen a handful of times. Its antigen is undetermined. V is TRBV7-2 and J is TRBJ2-3; 10 nucleotides line up with TRBD2. The specimen comprised cultured PBMCs, sampled from culture after CMV antigen stimulation. This clonotype was obtained from a human donor in good health (CMV status not recorded). Some clones in this sample may be carry-over from other donors' samples. The chain's CDR3 is CASSFWSSGSQDTQYF. CDR3 DNA sequence: TGTGCCAGCAGCTTTTGGTCTAGCGGGAGCCAAGATACGCAGTATTTT.